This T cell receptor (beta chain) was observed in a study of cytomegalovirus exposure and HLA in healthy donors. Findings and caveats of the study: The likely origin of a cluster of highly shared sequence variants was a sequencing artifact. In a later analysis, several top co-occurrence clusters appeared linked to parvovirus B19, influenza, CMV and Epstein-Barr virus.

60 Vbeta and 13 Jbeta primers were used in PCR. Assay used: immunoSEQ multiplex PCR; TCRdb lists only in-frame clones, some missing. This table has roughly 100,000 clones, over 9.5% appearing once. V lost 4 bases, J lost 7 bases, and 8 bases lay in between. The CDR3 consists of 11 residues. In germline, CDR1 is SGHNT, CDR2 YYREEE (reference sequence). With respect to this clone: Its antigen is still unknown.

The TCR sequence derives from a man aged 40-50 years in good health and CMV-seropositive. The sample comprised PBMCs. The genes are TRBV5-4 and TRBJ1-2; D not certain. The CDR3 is CASSRRSGYTF. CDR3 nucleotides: TGTGCCAGCAGCCGCAGAAGTGGCTACACCTTC.